This T cell receptor beta chain came from a study of T cells in Graves' hyperthyroidism and ophthalmopathy. Germline CDR1 is ENHRY and CDR2 is SYGVKD. Between the trimmed V and J ends, which lost 4 bases and 6 bases, there was a span of 18 bases. The CDR3 has 15 amino acids. RNA transcripts provided the source from which TCR beta CDR3 regions were amplified. The HTBI set primed first-round TCR CDR3 RT-PCR. MiXCR was run by TCRdb on the multiplex PCR reads, yielding one entry per CDR3 protein. The data contain 450,000 to 700,000 distinct CDR3 sequences, 40% to 55% of them seen just once; the ten biggest clones take up 15% to 20%. For this clonotype: Given a much more abundant clone one base away, this may be a read error.

The origin of this receptor is an adult woman with Graves' disease, either hyperthyroidism or ophthalmopathy (not recorded which). Sequencing was performed on peripheral blood or thyroid tissue (not recorded which). V gene TRBV10-3 combines with J gene TRBJ1-2; D gene uncertain. CDR3 in DNA: TGTGCCATCAGTGTTCAGTCAGAAAGCCCTCATGGCTACACCTTC. Translation gives CAISVQSESPHGYTF.